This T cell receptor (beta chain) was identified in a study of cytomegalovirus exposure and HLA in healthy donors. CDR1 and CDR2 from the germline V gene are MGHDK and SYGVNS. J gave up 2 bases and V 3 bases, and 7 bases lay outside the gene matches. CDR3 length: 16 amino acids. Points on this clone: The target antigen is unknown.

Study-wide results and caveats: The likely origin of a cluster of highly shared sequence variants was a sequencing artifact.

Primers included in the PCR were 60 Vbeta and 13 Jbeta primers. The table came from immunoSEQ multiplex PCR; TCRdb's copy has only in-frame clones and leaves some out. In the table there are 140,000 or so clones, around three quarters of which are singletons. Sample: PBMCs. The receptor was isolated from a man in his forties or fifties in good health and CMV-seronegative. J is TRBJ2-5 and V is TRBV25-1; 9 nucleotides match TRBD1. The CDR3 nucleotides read TGTGCCAGCAGTGACCCCGGGACAGGGATACAAGAGACCCAGTACTTC. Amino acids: CASSDPGTGIQETQYF.